Each of the 11 T cell receptor beta chains below was sequenced from the same sample in a study of T cell responses to AZD1222 COVID-19 vaccine. Here immunoSEQ multiplex PCR was the method, and the copy in TCRdb shows in-frame clones only, minus some. Of some 110,000 clones in the sample, about 80% were seen once. The input for sequencing was peripheral blood, taken on day 0 of AZD1222 vaccination. Receptor source: an adult in good health.

This clone has just one count. The V and J genes are TRBV2 and TRBJ2-6, with 10 bases aligning to TRBD1. The CDR3 covers 17 residues. The junction had 7 bases not matched to a gene; V was cut back by 6 bases and J by 2 bases. Germline lookup yields CDR1 SNHLY and CDR2 FYNNEI. CDR3 nucleotide sequence: TGTGCCAGCAGAACCGGGACAGGGGTCCCTGGGGCCAACGTCCTGACTTTC. Residues: CASRTGTGVPGANVLTF.

The chain links TRBV5-1 to TRBJ2-1, with D maybe TRBD1 (5 bases). CDR1 is SGHRS and CDR2 is YFSETQ in the germline V gene. This CDR3 region has 15 residues. Trimming took 0 bases from V and 5 from J, leaving 12 bases between them. The CDR3 nucleotides are TGCGCCAGCAGCTTGGTTAGATTAGGGGACAATGAGCAGTTCTTC. Amino acid sequence: CASSLVRLGDNEQFF.

This clone was observed a few times. The V call is TRBV6-2 or TRBV6-3, the J call TRBJ1-5; 8 bases fit TRBD1. The CDR3 runs 15 residues. V shed 5 bases and J 2 bases; nucleotides not matched to a gene: 5. From germline, CDR1 is MNHEY and CDR2 SVGEGT. CDR3 nucleotide sequence: TGTGCCAGCAGTACAGGACAGGGAGGCAATCAGCCCCAGCATTTT. Translated, it gives CASSTGQGGNQPQHF.

This chain joins TRBV15 and TRBJ2-7; D remains ambiguous. This CDR3 comprises 15 residues. Germline assignment: CDR1 LNHNV and CDR2 YYDKDF (reference sequence). V gave up 0 bases and J gave up 0 bases, with 9 bases separating them. The CDR3 loop reads CATSRDRLISYEQYF. DNA for the CDR3: TGTGCCACCAGCAGAGACAGGTTGATCTCCTACGAGCAGTACTTC.

The rearrangement uses TRBV7-2 and TRBJ2-1; D not certain. The CDR3 spans 11 residues. CDR1 and CDR2 (germline): SGHTA, FQGNSA. V dropped 1 base and J dropped 6 bases, with 1 base sitting between them. For the CDR3, the DNA is TGTGCCAGCAGCTTAGGCAATGAGCAGTTCTTC. Its protein product is CASSLGNEQFF.

In DNA form, the CDR3 reads TGTGCCAGCAGCTATCGACAGACTAACCAAGAGACCCAGTACTTC. Residues: CASSYRQTNQETQYF. This chain links TRBV3-1 (or the pseudogene TRBV3-2) with TRBJ2-5; D may match TRBD1 or TRBD2 (5 bases each). Germline V CDR1 and CDR2: LGHDT, YNNKEL (reference sequence). This CDR3 is built from 15 residues. V lost 5 bases and J 0 bases, leaving 13 bases between the germline ends.

The gene calls are TRBV28 and TRBJ1-5; D is possibly TRBD1 (5 bases). Germline V gene sequence: CDR1 MDHEN, CDR2 SYDVKM. The CDR3 loop spans 14 amino acids. With 0 bases removed from V and 6 bases from J, the gap between germline ends came to 9 bases. The CDR3 region has the DNA TGTGCCAGCAGTTTATGGCAGGGAACTCAGCCCCAGCATTTT. This codes for CASSLWQGTQPQHF.

The chain couples TRBV28 to TRBJ2-7, with 8 bases matching TRBD1. The junction had 7 bases not matched to a gene; V was cut back by 6 bases and J by 3 bases. Germline V gene sequence: CDR1 MDHEN, CDR2 SYDVKM. The length of the CDR3 is 14 residues. The CDR3 region is CASSQGQGYYEQYF. DNA for the CDR3: TGTGCCAGCAGCCAAGGACAGGGTTACTACGAGCAGTACTTC.

The CDR3 spells CASSTPINEQYF. In nucleotides, the CDR3 is TGTGCCAGCAGTACCCCCATCAACGAGCAGTACTTC. The chain employs TRBV6-1 and TRBJ2-7, with D unresolved. Trimming cost V 5 bases and J 5 bases, with 10 bases left between them. CDR1 and CDR2 from the germline V gene are MNHNS and SASEGT. This CDR3 contains 12 residues.

The chain has TRBV28 and TRBJ2-7; possible D gene TRBD1, 7 bases. Germline V lookup: CDR1 MDHEN, CDR2 SYDVKM. There are 14 residues in the CDR3. Trimming shortened V by 5 bases and J by 5 bases, and 16 bases separated the two germline ends. The chain's CDR3 is CASSGGDRSNEQYF. DNA of the CDR3: TGTGCCAGCAGTGGAGGGGACAGAAGCAACGAGCAGTACTTC.

The rearrangement links TRBV18 to TRBJ1-1; TRBD1 is a possible D gene (6 bases). V lost 3 bases to trimming and J lost 7 bases, with 9 bases between them. Germline loops: CDR1 KGHSH, CDR2 LQKENI. This CDR3 is 12 amino acids long. The CDR3 DNA reads TGTGCCAGCTCACCGAACAGGGATGAAGCTTTCTTT. Protein: CASSPNRDEAFF.